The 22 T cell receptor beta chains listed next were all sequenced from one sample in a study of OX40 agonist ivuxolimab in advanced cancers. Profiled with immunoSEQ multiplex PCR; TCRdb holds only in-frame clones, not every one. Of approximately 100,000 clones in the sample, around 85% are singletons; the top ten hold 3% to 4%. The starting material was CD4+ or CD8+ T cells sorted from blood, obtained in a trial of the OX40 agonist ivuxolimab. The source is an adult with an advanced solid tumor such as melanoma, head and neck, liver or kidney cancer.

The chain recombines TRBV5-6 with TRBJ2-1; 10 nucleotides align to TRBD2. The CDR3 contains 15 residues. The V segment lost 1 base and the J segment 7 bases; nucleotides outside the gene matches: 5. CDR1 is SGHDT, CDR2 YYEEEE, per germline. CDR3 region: CASSLSGRAGNEQFF. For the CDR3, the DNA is TGTGCCAGCAGCTTGAGCGGGAGGGCCGGGAATGAGCAGTTCTTC.

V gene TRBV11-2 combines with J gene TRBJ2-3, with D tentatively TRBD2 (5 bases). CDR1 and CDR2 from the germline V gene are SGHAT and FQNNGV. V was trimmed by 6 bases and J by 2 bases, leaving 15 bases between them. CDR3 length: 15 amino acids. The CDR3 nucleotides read TGTGCCAGCAGTCAACCCGGAGGTCTCACAGATACGCAGTATTTT. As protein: CASSQPGGLTDTQYF.

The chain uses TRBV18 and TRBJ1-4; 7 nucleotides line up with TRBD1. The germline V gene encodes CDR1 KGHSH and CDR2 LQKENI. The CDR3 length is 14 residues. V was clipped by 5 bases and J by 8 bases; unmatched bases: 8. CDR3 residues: CASSNGQVGEKLFF. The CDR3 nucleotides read TGTGCCAGCTCAAACGGACAGGTGGGCGAAAAACTGTTTTTT.

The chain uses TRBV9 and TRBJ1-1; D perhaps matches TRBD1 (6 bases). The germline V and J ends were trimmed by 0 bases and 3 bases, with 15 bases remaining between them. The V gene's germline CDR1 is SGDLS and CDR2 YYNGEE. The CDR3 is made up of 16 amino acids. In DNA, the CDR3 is TGTGCCAGCAGCGTAGAGGCAGGGGCAGGGCACACTGAAGCTTTCTTT. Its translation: CASSVEAGAGHTEAFF.

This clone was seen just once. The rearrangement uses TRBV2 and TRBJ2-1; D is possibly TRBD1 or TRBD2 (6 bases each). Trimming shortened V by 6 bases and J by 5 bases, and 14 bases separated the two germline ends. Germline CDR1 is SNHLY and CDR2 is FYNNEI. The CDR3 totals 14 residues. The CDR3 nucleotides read TGTGCCAGCAGAGGGGGACTGGGGGACAATGAGCAGTTCTTC. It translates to CASRGGLGDNEQFF.

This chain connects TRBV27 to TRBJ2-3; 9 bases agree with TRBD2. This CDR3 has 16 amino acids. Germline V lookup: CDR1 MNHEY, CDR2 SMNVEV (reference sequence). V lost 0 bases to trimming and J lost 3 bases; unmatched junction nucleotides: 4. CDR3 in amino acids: CASSLSLAGWTDTQYF. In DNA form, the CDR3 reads TGTGCCAGCAGTTTATCTCTAGCGGGGTGGACAGATACGCAGTATTTT.

The CDR3 nucleotides are TGTGCCAGCAGTTTGGCGGGCGCGAGCAATGAGCAGTTCTTC. This encodes CASSLAGASNEQFF. The rearrangement uses TRBV27 and TRBJ2-1; the D gene is possibly TRBD2 (5 bases). CDR3 length: 14 residues. V was shortened by 3 bases and J by 6 bases, with 12 bases between the two germline ends. Looked up from germline, CDR1 is MNHEY and CDR2 is SMNVEV (reference sequence).

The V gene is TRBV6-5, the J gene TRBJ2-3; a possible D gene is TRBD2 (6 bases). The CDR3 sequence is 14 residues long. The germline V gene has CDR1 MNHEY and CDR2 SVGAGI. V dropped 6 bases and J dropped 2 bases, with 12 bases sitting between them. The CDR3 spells CASRPDYTTDTQYF. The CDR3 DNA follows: TGTGCCAGCAGACCGGACTACACCACAGATACGCAGTATTTT.

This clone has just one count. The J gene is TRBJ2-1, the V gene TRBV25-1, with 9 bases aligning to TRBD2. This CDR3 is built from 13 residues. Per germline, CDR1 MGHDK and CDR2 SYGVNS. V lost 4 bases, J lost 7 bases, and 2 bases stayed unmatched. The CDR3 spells CASSVTSGNEQFF. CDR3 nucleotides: TGTGCCAGCAGTGTGACTAGCGGAAATGAGCAGTTCTTC.

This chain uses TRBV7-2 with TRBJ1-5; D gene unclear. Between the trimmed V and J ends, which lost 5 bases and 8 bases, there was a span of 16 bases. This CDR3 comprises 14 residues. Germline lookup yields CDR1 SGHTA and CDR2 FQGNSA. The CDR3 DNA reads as TGTGCCAGCAGCCCGGAGGGCAGGTTCAAGCCCCAGCATTTT. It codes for CASSPEGRFKPQHF.

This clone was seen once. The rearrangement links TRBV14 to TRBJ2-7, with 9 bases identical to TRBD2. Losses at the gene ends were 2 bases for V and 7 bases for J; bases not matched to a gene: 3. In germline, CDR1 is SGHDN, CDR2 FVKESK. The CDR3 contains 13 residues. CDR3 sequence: CASSQRLAGEQYF. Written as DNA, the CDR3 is TGTGCCAGCAGCCAACGGCTAGCGGGGGAGCAGTACTTC.

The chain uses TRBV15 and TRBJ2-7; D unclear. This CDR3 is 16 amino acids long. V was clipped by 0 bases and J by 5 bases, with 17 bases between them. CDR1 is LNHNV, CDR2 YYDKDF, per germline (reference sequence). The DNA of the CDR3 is TGTGCCACCAGCAGAGACGGGTTAGGAGTCTTGGACGAGCAGTACTTC. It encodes CATSRDGLGVLDEQYF.

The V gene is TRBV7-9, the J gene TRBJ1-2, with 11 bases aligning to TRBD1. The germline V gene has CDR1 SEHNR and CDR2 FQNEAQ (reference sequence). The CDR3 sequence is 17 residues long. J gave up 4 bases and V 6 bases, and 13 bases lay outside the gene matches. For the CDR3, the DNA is TGTGCCAGCAGGGTGATCGGACAGGGGGCGTCTAGCTATGGCTACACCTTC. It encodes CASRVIGQGASSYGYTF.

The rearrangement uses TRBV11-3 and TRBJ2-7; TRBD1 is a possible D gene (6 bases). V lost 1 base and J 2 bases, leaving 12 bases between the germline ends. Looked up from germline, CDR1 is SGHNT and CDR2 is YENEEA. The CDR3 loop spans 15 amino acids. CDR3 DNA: TGTGCCAGCAGCTTAGTGTCAGGGGCCGCCTACGAGCAGTACTTC. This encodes CASSLVSGAAYEQYF.

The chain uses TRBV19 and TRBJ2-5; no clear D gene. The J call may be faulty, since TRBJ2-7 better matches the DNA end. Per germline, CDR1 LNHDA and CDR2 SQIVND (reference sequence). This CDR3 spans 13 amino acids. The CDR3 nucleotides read TGTGCCAGTAGTATGGCCCAAGCCTACGAGCAGTACTTC. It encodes CASSMAQAYEQYF.

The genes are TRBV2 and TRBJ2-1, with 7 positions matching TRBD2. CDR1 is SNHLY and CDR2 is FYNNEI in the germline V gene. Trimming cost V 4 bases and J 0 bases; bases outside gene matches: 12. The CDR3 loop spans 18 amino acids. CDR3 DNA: TGTGCCAGCAGTGGGTTAGTTAGCGGGCTTAGCTCCTACAATGAGCAGTTCTTC. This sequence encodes CASSGLVSGLSSYNEQFF.

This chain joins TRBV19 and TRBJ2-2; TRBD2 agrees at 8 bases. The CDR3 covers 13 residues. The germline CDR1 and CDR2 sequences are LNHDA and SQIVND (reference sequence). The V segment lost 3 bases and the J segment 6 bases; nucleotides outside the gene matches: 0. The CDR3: CASSIGGAGELFF. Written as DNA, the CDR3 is TGTGCCAGTAGTATCGGGGGGGCCGGGGAGCTGTTTTTT. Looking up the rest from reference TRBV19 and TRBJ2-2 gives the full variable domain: DGGITQSPKYLFRKEGQNVTLSCEQNLNHDAMYWYRQDPGQGLRLIYYSQIVNDFQKGDIAEGYSVSREKKESFPLTVTSAQKNPTAFYLCASSIGGAGELFFGEGSRLTVL.

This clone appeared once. The DNA for the CDR3 is TGTGCCATCAGTGACAACGAATGGACATTAGAAGCTTTCTTT. Translating gives CAISDNEWTLEAFF. The chain combines TRBV10-3 with TRBJ1-1, with a possible D match to TRBD1 (5 bases). The CDR3 runs to 14 residues. In germline, CDR1 is ENHRY, CDR2 SYGVKD. Trimming cost V 3 bases and J 8 bases, with 16 bases left between them.

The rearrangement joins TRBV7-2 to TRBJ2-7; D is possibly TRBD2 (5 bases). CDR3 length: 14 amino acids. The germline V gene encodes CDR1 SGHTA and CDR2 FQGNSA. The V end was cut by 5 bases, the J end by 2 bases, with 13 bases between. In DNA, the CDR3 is TGTGCCAGCAGCCCGGGGAACCTAGCCTACGAGCAGTACTTC. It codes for CASSPGNLAYEQYF.

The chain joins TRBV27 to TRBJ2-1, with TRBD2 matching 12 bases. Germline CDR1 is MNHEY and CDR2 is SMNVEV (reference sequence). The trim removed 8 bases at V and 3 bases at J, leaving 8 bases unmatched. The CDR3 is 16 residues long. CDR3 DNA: TGTGCCAGCGGGACTAGGACTAGCGGGAACTACAATGAGCAGTTCTTC. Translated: CASGTRTSGNYNEQFF.

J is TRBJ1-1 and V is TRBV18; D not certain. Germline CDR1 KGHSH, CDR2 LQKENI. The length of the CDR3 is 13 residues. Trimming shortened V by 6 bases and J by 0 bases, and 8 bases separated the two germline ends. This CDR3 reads CASSLGVNTEAFF. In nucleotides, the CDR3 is TGTGCCAGCTCTCTTGGGGTGAACACTGAAGCTTTCTTT.

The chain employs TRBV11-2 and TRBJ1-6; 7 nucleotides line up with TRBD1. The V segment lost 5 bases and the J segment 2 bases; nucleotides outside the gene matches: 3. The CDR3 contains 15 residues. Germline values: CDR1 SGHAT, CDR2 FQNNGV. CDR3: CASSPGTAYNSPLHF. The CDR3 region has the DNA TGTGCCAGCAGCCCCGGGACAGCCTATAATTCACCCCTCCACTTT.